These 16 T cell receptor beta chains share one sample of origin, sequenced in a study of human T cells and chemical hapten exposure (dated by TCRdb to the early 2020s). The time point label here, explained by the study, means: patch test 1, 2 weeks after DPC sensitization. Interpreted using the paper, the treatment or condition label stands for: therapeutic diphenylcyclopropenone sensitization with weekly scalp DPC. Libraries were built with RACE. The listed sequencing device is NextSeq 500. TCRdb passed the public sequencing reads through fastp at Q25 and MiXCR, retaining productive beta sequences. Rows are unified per CDR3 protein, each entry keeping the most common DNA and genes. The sample table contains fewer than 400,000 distinct CDR3 sequences; only one count was recorded for about 7% of them. Clones ranked in the top ten supply 8.4% of the sample. Sequenced here: whole blood, sampled in connection with sensitization to the hapten diphenylcyclopropenone (DPC). These receptors all stem from a woman between 18 and 30 years old with alopecia areata. Some clones in this sample may be carry-over from other donors' samples.

This clonotype was counted between two and nine times. The genes are TRBV2 and TRBJ1-6, with a weak D call TRBD1 (5 bases). Germline V lookup: CDR1 SNHLY, CDR2 FYNNEI. The CDR3 spans 12 residues. V was clipped by 6 bases and J by 8 bases, with 8 bases between them. This CDR3 is CASRTADSPLHF. The DNA of the CDR3 is TGTGCCAGCAGGACAGCAGATTCACCCCTCCACTTT.

This clonotype was counted ten times or more. The V gene is TRBV24-1, the J gene TRBJ2-3; the match to TRBD1 covers 8 bases. CDR1 and CDR2 from the germline V gene are KGHDR and SFDVKD. V shed 3 bases and J 6 bases; nucleotides not matched to a gene: 4. The CDR3 sequence is 14 residues long. The CDR3 region is CATSDGQGIDTQYF. The CDR3 nucleotides read TGTGCCACCAGTGATGGACAGGGCATCGATACGCAGTATTTT.

The chain employs TRBV11-2 and TRBJ1-1, with D unclear. The germline V gene encodes CDR1 SGHAT and CDR2 FQNNGV. V shed 6 bases and J shed 1 base, with 15 bases lying between them. The CDR3 loop spans 15 amino acids. For the CDR3, the DNA is TGTGCCAGCAGAATGGGGATCGGTGGGAACACTGAAGCTTTCTTT. It codes for CASRMGIGGNTEAFF.

This clonotype has only a few counts. This chain uses TRBV6-4 with TRBJ2-1; weak D call: TRBD2 (7 bases). The CDR3 length is 18 residues. V gave up 2 bases and J gave up 0 bases, with 17 bases separating them. Per germline, CDR1 MRHNA and CDR2 SNTAGT. For the CDR3, the DNA is TGTGCCAGCAGTGACGAACAGGGAGGGAGAAACTCCTACAATGAGCAGTTCTTC. Amino acid sequence: CASSDEQGGRNSYNEQFF.

At least ten counts were recorded for this clonotype. The chain uses TRBV4-2 and TRBJ2-3, with D uncertain. CDR1 and CDR2 from the germline V gene are LGHNA and YNFKEQ. Trimming cost V 4 bases and J 0 bases, with 5 bases left between them. The CDR3 loop spans 13 amino acids. Written as DNA, the CDR3 is TGTGCCAGCAGCCTAACAAGCACAGATACGCAGTATTTT. It translates to CASSLTSTDTQYF.

This clonotype has a handful of counts. This chain joins TRBV20-1 and TRBJ2-7, with a possible D match to TRBD1 (6 bases). The CDR3 runs to 14 residues. The V and J ends lost 5 bases and 0 bases respectively, with 14 bases between them. Germline values: CDR1 DFQATT, CDR2 SNEGSKA (reference sequence). The CDR3 nucleotides read TGCAGTGCTGCCGACAGGCGAAGCTCCTACGAGCAGTACTTC. Its protein product is CSAADRRSSYEQYF.

Ten or more counts support this clonotype. The chain has TRBV5-6 and TRBJ2-7; 10 bases line up with TRBD1. Per the germline V gene, CDR1 is SGHDT and CDR2 is YYEEEE. J gave up 0 bases and V 4 bases, and 4 bases lay outside the gene matches. CDR3 length: 15 amino acids. DNA of the CDR3: TGTGCCAGCAGCCCGGGACAGGGGCTCTCCTACGAGCAGTACTTC. Translation gives CASSPGQGLSYEQYF.

This clonotype was seen many times. V is TRBV18 and J is TRBJ2-5, with D tentatively TRBD1 (6 bases). The germline V gene has CDR1 KGHSH and CDR2 LQKENI. The CDR3 is 14 residues long. Trimming left V 3 bases short and J 1 base short, with 9 bases between. The CDR3 coding sequence is TGTGCCAGCTCACCCGGGACAACCCAAGAGACCCAGTACTTC. Translation: CASSPGTTQETQYF.

With respect to this clonotype: This sequence may be a read error, since a much larger clone differs from it by one base. The genes are TRBV28 and TRBJ2-3, with TRBD1 matching 12 bases. The CDR3 contains 16 residues. Looked up from germline, CDR1 is MDHEN and CDR2 is SYDVKM. The DNA for the CDR3 is TGTGCCAGCAGTTCGGGACAGGGGGCCGTCGCAGATAAGCAGTATTTT. This translates into CASSSGQGAVADKQYF.

The CDR3 DNA follows: TGTGCCAGCAGACTAGAAGATCTTTGGCAGTTCTTC. Protein: CASRLEDLWQFF. The chain has TRBV6-1 and TRBJ2-1; D may be TRBD2 (5 bases). This CDR3 is 12 amino acids long. V dropped 6 bases and J dropped 12 bases, with 15 bases sitting between them. The germline CDR1 and CDR2 sequences are MNHNS and SASEGT.

In its sample, this clonotype was seen many times. The rearrangement links TRBV7-2 to TRBJ2-4, with D uncertain. The germline V and J ends were trimmed by 0 bases and 0 bases, with 6 bases remaining between them. This CDR3 is 15 amino acids long. Germline V gene sequence: CDR1 SGHTA, CDR2 FQGNSA. The CDR3 DNA reads TGTGCCAGCAGCTTAGCCGTAGTAGCCAAAAACATTCAGTACTTC. Residues: CASSLAVVAKNIQYF.

The gene calls are TRBV5-6 and TRBJ1-1; TRBD1 might be the D (6 bases). The germline gives CDR1 SGHDT, CDR2 YYEEEE. Trimming removed 4 bases at V and 5 bases at J, with 15 bases between. The CDR3 consists of 14 residues. The CDR3 nucleotides are TGTGCCAGCAGCCGCTACAGGGAGGGGACTGAAGCTTTCTTT. Protein: CASSRYREGTEAFF.

Details on this clonotype: This may stem from a read error, because a much larger clone lies one nucleotide away. This sequence joins TRBV4-2 and TRBJ2-6, with 11 bases that match TRBD1. Germline loops: CDR1 LGHNA, CDR2 YNFKEQ. This CDR3 comprises 17 residues. The CDR3 loop is CASSLRDRGSGANILTF. CDR3 DNA: TGTGCCAGCAGCCTTAGGGACAGGGGGTCTGGGGCCAACATCCTGACTTTC.

This chain links TRBV10-2 with TRBJ1-1, with D unclear. Germline V gene data show CDR1 as WSHSY and CDR2 as SAAADI. Trimming removed 4 bases at V and 0 bases at J, with 9 bases between. The CDR3 contains 14 residues. The CDR3 region has the DNA TGCGCCAGCAGTGGGCCGGGGATGAACACTGAAGCTTTCTTT. Encoded protein: CASSGPGMNTEAFF.

This clonotype has a count of ten or more. This chain connects TRBV2 to TRBJ1-2; a possible D gene is TRBD1 (6 bases). V lost 7 bases to trimming and J lost 13 bases, with 19 bases between them. This CDR3 is built from 12 residues. Germline assignment: CDR1 SNHLY and CDR2 FYNNEI. The CDR3 DNA is TGTGCCAGCAATCGTCAGCGGGGGGCCGGCACCTTC. Its translation is CASNRQRGAGTF.

The V and J genes are TRBV9 and TRBJ1-1, with D unresolved. The CDR3 runs to 14 residues. CDR1 is SGDLS, CDR2 YYNGEE, per germline. Trimming took 3 bases from V and 1 from J, leaving 10 bases between them. DNA for the CDR3: TGTGCCAGCAGCGCGGGCCTACCGAACACTGAAGCTTTCTTT. Its protein is CASSAGLPNTEAFF.